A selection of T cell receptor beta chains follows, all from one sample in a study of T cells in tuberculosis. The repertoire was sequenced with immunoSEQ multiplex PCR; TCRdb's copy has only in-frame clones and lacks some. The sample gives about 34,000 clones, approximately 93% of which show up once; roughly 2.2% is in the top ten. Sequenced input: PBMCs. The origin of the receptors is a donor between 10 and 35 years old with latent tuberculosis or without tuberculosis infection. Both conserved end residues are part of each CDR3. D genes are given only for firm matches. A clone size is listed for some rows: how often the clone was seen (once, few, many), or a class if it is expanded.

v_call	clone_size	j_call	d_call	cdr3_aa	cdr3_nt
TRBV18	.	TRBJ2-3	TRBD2	CASSPLRREATDTQYF	TGTGCCAGCTCACCACTACGGCGGGAGGCGACAGATACGCAGTATTTT
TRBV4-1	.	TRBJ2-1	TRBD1	CASSQVPLVGQGFSNEQFF	TGCGCCAGCAGCCAAGTTCCCCTAGTCGGACAGGGTTTTTCAAATGAGCAGTTCTTC
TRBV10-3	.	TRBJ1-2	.	CAISESRVNKAAGYTF	TGTGCCATCAGTGAGTCGAGGGTAAACAAGGCAGCGGGCTACACCTTC
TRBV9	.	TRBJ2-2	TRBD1	CASSVASRTGVGELFF	TGTGCCAGCAGCGTGGCTTCCCGGACAGGGGTCGGGGAGCTGTTTTTT
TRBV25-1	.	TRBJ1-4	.	CASSKGANEKLFF	TGTGCCAGCAGCAAGGGGGCTAATGAAAAACTGTTTTTT
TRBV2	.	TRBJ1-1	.	CASSESSGFYTEAFF	TGTGCCAGCAGTGAATCGTCGGGGTTCTACACTGAGGCTTTCTTT
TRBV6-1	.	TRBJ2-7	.	CASSDPDRSWVYQQYF	TGTGCCAGCAGTGACCCAGACAGGTCGTGGGTGTACCAGCAGTACTTC
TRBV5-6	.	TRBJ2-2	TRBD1	CASSKLEYRGAGELFF	TGTGCCAGCAGTAAGCTTGAGTACAGGGGGGCCGGGGAGCTGTTTTTT
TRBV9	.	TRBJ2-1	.	CASSAGTYNEQFF	TGTGCCAGCAGCGCCGGGACATACAATGAGCAGTTCTTC
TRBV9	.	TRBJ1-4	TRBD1	CASSAGTAYGEKLFF	TGTGCCAGCAGCGCCGGGACAGCATACGGTGAAAAACTGTTTTTT
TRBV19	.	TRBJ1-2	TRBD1	CASSMDSGGLPYGYTF	TGTGCCAGTAGTATGGATTCAGGGGGCCTGCCTTATGGCTACACCTTC
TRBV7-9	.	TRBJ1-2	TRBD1	CASSLGGTGNYGYTF	TGTGCCAGCAGCTTAGGGGGGACAGGGAACTATGGCTACACCTTC
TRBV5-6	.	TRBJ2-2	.	CASSMTAINTGELFF	TGTGCCAGCAGTATGACAGCAATCAACACCGGGGAGCTGTTTTTT
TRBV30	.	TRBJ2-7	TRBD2	CAWSISGANYEQYF	TGTGCCTGGAGTATTAGCGGGGCCAACTACGAGCAGTACTTC
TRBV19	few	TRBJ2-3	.	CASRGAGEADTQYF	TGTGCCAGTAGGGGGGCCGGAGAGGCAGATACGCAGTATTTT
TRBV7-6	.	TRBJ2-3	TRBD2	CASSLSAAGVPSGPTDTQYF	TGTGCCAGCAGCTTAAGCGCAGCGGGAGTTCCATCGGGCCCGACAGATACGCAGTATTTT
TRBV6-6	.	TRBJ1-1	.	CASRLQNTEAFF	TGTGCCAGCAGATTACAGAACACTGAAGCTTTCTTT
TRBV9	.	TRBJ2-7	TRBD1	CASSPEGQFEQYF	TGTGCCAGCAGCCCAGAGGGACAGTTCGAGCAGTACTTC
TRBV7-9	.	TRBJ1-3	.	CASSLGTGSSSGNTIYF	TGTGCCAGCAGCTTAGGTACAGGCAGCAGCTCTGGAAACACCATATATTTT
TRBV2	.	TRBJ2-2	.	CASGVAGYTGELFF	TGTGCCAGCGGAGTGGCGGGTTACACCGGGGAGCTGTTTTTT
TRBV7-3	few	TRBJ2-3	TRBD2	CASSLTPLTSVGEDTQYF	TGTGCCAGCAGCTTAACGCCCCTGACTAGCGTTGGAGAAGATACGCAGTATTTT
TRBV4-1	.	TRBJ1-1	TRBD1	CASSQGGDRMNTEAFF	TGCGCCAGCAGCCAAGGGGGGGACAGGATGAACACTGAAGCTTTCTTT
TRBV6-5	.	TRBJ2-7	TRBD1	CASSYSRGFSYEQYF	TGTGCCAGCAGTTACTCCAGGGGGTTCTCCTACGAGCAGTACTTC
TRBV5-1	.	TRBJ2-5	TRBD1	CASITGQDGGTQYF	TGCGCCAGCATCACCGGACAGGATGGTGGGACCCAGTACTTC
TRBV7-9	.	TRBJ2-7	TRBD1	CASSLGQGASEQYF	TGTGCCAGCAGCTTGGGGCAGGGGGCGTCCGAGCAGTACTTC